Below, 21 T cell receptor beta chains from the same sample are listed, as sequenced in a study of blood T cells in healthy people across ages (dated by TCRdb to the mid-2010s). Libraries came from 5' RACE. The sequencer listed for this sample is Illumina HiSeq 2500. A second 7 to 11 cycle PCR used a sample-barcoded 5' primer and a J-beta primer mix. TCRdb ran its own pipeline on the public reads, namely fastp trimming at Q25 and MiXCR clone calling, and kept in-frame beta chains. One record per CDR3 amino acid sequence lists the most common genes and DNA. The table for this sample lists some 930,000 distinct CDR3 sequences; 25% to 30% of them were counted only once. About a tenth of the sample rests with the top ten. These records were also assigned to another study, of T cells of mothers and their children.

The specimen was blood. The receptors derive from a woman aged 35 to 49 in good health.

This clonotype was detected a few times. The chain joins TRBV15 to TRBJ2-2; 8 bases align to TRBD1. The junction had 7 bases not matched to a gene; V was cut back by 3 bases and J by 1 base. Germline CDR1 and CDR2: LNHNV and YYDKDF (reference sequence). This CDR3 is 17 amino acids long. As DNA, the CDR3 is TGTGCCACCAGCAGGGGGTCCGGGACAGGGAACACCGGGGAGCTGTTTTTT. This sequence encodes CATSRGSGTGNTGELFF.

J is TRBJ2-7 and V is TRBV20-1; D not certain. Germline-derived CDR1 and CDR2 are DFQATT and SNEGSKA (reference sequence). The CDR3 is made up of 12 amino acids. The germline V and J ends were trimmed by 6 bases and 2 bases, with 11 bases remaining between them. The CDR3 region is CSAPDQAYEQYF. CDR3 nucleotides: TGCAGTGCACCGGACCAGGCCTACGAGCAGTACTTC.

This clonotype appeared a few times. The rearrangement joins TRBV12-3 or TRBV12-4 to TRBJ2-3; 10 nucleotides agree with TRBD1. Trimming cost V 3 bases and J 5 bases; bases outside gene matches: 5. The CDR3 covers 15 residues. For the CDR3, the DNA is TGTGCCAGCAGTTTCGGGACAGGGGTTGGAGATACGCAGTATTTT. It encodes CASSFGTGVGDTQYF.

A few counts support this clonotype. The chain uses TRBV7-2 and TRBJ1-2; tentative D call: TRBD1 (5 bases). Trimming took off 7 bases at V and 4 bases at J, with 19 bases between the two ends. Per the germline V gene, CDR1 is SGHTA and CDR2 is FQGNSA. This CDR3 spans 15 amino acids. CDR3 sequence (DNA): TGTGCCAGCATCCCCGGGGCAGGGTTATCCTATGGCTACACCTTC. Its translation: CASIPGAGLSYGYTF.

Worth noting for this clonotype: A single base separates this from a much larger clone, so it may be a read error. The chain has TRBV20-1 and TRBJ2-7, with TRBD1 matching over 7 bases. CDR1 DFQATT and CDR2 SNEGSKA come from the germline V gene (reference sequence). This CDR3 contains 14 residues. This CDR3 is CSAINPGQQETQNF. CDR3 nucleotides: TGCAGTGCCATAAATCCGGGACAGCAAGAGACCCAGAACTTC.

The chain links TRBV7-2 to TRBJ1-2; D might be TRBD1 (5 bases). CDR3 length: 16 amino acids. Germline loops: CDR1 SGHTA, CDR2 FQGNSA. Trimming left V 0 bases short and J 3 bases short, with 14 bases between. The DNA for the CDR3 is TGTGCCAGCAGCTTAGCGTCGGGCAGGGTAGACTATGGCTACACCTTC. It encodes CASSLASGRVDYGYTF.

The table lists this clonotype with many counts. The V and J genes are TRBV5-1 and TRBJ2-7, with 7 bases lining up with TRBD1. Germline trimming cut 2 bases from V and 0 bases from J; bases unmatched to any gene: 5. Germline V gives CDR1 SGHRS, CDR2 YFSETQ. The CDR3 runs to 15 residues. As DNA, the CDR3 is TGCGCCAGCAGCTTTGGGACAGACCCCTCCTACGAGCAGTACTTC. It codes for CASSFGTDPSYEQYF.

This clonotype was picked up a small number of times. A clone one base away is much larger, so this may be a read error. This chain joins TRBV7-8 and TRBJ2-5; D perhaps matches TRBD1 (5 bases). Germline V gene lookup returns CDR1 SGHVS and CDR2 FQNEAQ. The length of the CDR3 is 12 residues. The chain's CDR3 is CASSRQQETRYF. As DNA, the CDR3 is TGTGCCAGCAGCCGACAGCAAGAGACCCGGTACTTC.

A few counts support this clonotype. CDR3 DNA: TGTGCCATCAGTGAGGACTCGAGGGGTGGTACGCAGTATTTT. This codes for CAISEDSRGGTQYF. The chain joins TRBV10-3 to TRBJ2-3, with D perhaps being TRBD1 or TRBD2 (5 bases each). This CDR3 is built from 14 residues. Trimming pared 2 bases from V and 8 bases from J, leaving 14 bases between. Germline V gene lookup returns CDR1 ENHRY and CDR2 SYGVKD.

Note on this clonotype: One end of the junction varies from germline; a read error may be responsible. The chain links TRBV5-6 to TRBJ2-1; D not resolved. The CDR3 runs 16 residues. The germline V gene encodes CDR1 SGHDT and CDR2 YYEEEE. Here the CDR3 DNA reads TGTGCCAGCAGCGGGGATACTAAGCTCAAGTACAGTGAGCAGTTCTTC. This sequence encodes CASSGDTKLKYSEQFF.

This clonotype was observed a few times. In DNA, the CDR3 is TGTGCCAGCAGCCAAGCCCGGACAGGGAGTCCCACTGAAGCTTTCTTT. It specifies CASSQARTGSPTEAFF. The rearrangement links TRBV3-1 to TRBJ1-1; 8 bases align to TRBD1. Trimming took 1 base from V and 4 from J; bases not matched to a gene: 8. There are 16 residues in the CDR3. The germline V gene has CDR1 LGHDT and CDR2 YNNKEL (reference sequence).

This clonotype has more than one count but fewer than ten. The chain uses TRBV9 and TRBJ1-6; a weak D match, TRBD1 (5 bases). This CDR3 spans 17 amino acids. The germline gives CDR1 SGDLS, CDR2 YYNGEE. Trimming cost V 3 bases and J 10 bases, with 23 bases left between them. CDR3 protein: CASSAGEVWGLSSPLHF. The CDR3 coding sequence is TGTGCCAGCAGCGCCGGGGAAGTATGGGGACTATCCTCACCCCTCCACTTT. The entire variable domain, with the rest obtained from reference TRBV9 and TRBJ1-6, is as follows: DSGVTQTPKHLITATGQRVTLRCSPRSGDLSVYWYQQSLDQGLQFLIQYYNGEERAKGNILERFSAQQFPDLHSELNLSSLELGDSALYFCASSAGEVWGLSSPLHFGNGTRLTVT.

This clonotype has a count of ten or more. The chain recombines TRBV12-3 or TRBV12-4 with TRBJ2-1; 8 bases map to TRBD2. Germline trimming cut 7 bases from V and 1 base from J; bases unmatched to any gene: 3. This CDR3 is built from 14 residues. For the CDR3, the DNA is TGTGCCAGCAAGGGACTAGTGTCCTACAATGAGCAGTTCTTC. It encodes CASKGLVSYNEQFF.

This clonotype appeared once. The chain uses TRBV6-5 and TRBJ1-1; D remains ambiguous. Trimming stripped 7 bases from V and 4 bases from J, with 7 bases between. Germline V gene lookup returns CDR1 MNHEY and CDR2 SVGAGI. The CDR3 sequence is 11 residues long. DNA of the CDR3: TGTGCCAGCATCTCGCGCACTGAAGCTTTCTTT. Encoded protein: CASISRTEAFF.

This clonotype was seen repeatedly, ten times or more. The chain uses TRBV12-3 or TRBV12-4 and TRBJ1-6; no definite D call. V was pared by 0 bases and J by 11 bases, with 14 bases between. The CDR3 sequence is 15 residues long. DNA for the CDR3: TGTGCCAGCAGTTTAGCCTTAGATGGAGGCGCACCCCTCCACTTT. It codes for CASSLALDGGAPLHF.

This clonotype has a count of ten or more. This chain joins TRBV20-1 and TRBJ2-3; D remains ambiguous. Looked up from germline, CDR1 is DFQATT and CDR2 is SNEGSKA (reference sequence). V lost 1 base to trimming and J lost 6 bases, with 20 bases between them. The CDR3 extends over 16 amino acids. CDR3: CSARAVGKGSEDTQYF. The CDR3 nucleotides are TGCAGTGCTAGAGCGGTAGGGAAGGGAAGTGAGGATACGCAGTATTTT.

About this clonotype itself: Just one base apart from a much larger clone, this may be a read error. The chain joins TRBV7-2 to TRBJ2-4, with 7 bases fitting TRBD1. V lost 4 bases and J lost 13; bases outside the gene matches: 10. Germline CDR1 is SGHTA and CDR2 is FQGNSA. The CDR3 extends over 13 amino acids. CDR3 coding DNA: TGTGCCAGCAGCTGGGACAGCACTCGAGGGCAGTACTTC. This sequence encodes CASSWDSTRGQYF. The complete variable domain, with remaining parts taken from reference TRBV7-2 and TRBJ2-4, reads GAGVSQSPSNKVTEKGKDVELRCDPISGHTALYWYRQSLGQGLEFLIYFQGNSAPDKSGLPSDRFSAERTGGSVSTLTIQRTQQEDSAVYLCASSWDSTRGQYFGAGTRLSVL.

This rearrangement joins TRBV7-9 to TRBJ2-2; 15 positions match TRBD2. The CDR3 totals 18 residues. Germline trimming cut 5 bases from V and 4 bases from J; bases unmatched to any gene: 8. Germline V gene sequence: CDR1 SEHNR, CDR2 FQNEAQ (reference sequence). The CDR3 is CASSIRTSGGAVTGELFF. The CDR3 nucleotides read TGTGCCAGCAGCATCCGGACTAGCGGGGGGGCCGTCACCGGGGAGCTGTTTTTT. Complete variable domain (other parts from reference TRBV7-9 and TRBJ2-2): DTGVSQNPRHKITKRGQNVTFRCDPISEHNRLYWYRQTLGQGPEFLTYFQNEAQLEKSRLLSDRFSAERPKGSFSTLEIQRTEQGDSAMYLCASSIRTSGGAVTGELFFGEGSRLTVL.

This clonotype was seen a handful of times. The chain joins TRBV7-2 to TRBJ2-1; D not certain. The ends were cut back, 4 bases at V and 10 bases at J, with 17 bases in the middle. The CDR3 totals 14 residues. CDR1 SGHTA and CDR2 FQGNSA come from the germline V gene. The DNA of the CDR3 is TGTGCCAGCAGCTCGCTGGGTGCAGTCGGCGAGCAGTTCTTC. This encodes CASSSLGAVGEQFF.

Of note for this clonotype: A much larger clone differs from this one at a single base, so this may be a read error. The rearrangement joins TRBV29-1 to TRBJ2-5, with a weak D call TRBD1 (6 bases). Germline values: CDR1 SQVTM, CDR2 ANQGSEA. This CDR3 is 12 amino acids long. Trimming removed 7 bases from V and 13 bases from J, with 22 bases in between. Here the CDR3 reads CSASAGAYELYF. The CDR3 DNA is TGCAGCGCGTCGGCAGGGGCCTACGAGCTGTACTTC. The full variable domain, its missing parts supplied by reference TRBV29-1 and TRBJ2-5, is SAVISQKPSRDICQRGTSLTIQCQVDSQVTMMFWYRQQPGQSLTLIATANQGSEATYESGFVIDKFPISRPNLTFSTLTVSNMSPEDSSIYLCSASAGAYELYFGPGTRLLVL.

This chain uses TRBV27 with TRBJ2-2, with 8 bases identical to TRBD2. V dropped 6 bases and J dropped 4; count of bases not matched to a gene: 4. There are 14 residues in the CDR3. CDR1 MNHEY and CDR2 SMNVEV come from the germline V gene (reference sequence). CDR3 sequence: CASRGGGTTGELFF. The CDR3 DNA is TGTGCCAGCAGGGGCGGGGGGACCACCGGGGAGCTGTTTTTT.